This TCR beta chain was found in a study of blood T cells in healthy people across ages. The overall study: Template switching captured about one barcoded beta molecule per two T cells. Study results and limitations: The unknown donor CMV status may have confounded expanded clonotype changes. Among long-lived donors, naive CD4+ cells were more numerous and diversity higher than in aged donors.

As for this clonotype: Its antigen is not identified.

A second PCR, run for roughly 7 to 11 cycles, used a sample-barcoded 5' primer plus a J-beta primer mix. TCRdb fed the 5' RACE reads into MiXCR, producing one record per CDR3 protein. The data contain hundreds of thousands of distinct CDR3 sequences, 43% of them singletons. This CDR3 comprises 15 residues. Germline CDR1 LGHNA, CDR2 YNFKEQ. Specimen: blood. V is TRBV4-2 and J is TRBJ2-4; TRBD1 is a possible D gene (5 bases). The DNA end lines up better with TRBJ2-7; the J call may be wrong. This sequence originates from an older woman in good health. The CDR3, as DNA: TGTGCCAGCAGCCAAGATTGGGCGACAGTTAACGAGCAGTACTTC. Its protein product is CASSQDWATVNEQYF.